These 11 T cell receptor beta chains share one sample of origin, sequenced in a study of CD8 T cells in Susac syndrome. Reverse transcription used about 0.45 to 1 ug RNA and random hexamers. TCRdb redid the calling of the immunoSEQ multiplex PCR reads with MiXCR, one entry per CDR3 protein. Of about 150,000 distinct CDR3 sequences detected, approximately 95% appear once; the ten largest clones hold approximately 0.18%. The material sequenced was CD8+ T cells from PBMCs. These receptors came from a human donor with Susac syndrome.

The chain has TRBV5-4 and TRBJ2-3, with D possibly called TRBD1 or TRBD2 (5 bases each). Between the trimmed V and J ends, which lost 2 bases and 2 bases, there was a span of 12 bases. From germline, CDR1 is SGHNT and CDR2 YYREEE (reference sequence). The CDR3 runs to 15 residues. The CDR3 DNA is TGTGCCAGCAGCTTTGGGGACGGATACACAGATACGCAGTATTTT. This gives the protein CASSFGDGYTDTQYF.

The CDR3: CASGRTGGDEQYF. The CDR3 DNA reads as TGTGCCAGTGGGCGGACAGGGGGCGACGAGCAGTACTTC. The rearrangement uses TRBV19 and TRBJ2-7; TRBD1 matches 11 bases. V lost 8 bases, J lost 5 bases, and 5 bases stayed unmatched. Germline CDR1 is LNHDA and CDR2 is SQIVND (reference sequence). The CDR3 has 13 amino acids.

The CDR3 DNA follows: TGTGCCAGCAGTTCAACCGGGACGGAAAATGAAAAACTGTTTTTT. It yields the protein CASSSTGTENEKLFF. This chain uses TRBV27 with TRBJ1-4, with a possible D match to TRBD1 (5 bases). Between the trimmed V and J ends, which lost 4 bases and 5 bases, there was a span of 14 bases. The CDR3 runs to 15 residues. Germline CDR1 MNHEY, CDR2 SMNVEV (reference sequence).

The chain carries TRBV28 and TRBJ1-5, with D unresolved. V dropped 4 bases and J dropped 3 bases, with 7 bases sitting between them. CDR3 length: 13 residues. Germline V CDR1 and CDR2: MDHEN, SYDVKM. For the CDR3, the DNA is TGTGCCAGCAGTTCCTCACTCAATCAGCCCCAGCATTTT. Amino acids: CASSSSLNQPQHF.

This rearrangement joins TRBV5-1 to TRBJ2-7, with a weak D call TRBD2 (6 bases). The length of the CDR3 is 14 residues. Trimming cost V 7 bases and J 3 bases, with 17 bases left between them. Germline V gives CDR1 SGHRS, CDR2 YFSETQ. The DNA for the CDR3 is TGCGCCAGCTTTGTGGAGGGTCGGGGCTACGAGCAGTACTTC. Its protein is CASFVEGRGYEQYF.

In nucleotides, the CDR3 is TGCGCCAGCAGCTTGGTCCCCGAGTCCAGGGGGTGGGAGACCCAGTACTTC. It translates to CASSLVPESRGWETQYF. This chain uses TRBV5-1 with TRBJ2-5, with 7 nucleotides matching TRBD1. V lost 0 bases and J lost 5; bases outside the gene matches: 13. The CDR3 length is 17 residues. Per the germline V gene, CDR1 is SGHRS and CDR2 is YFSETQ. The full variable domain, rest sourced from reference TRBV5-1 and TRBJ2-5, is KAGVTQTPRYLIKTRGQQVTLSCSPISGHRSVSWYQQTPGQGLQFLFEYFSETQRNKGNFPGRFSGRQFSNSRSEMNVSTLELGDSALYLCASSLVPESRGWETQYFGPGTRLLVL.

This chain connects TRBV13 to TRBJ1-1; 9 bases line up with TRBD1. With V trimmed by 5 bases and J by 4 bases, 8 bases remained unmatched. The CDR3 loop spans 15 amino acids. Germline CDR1 and CDR2: PRHDT and FYEKMQ (reference sequence). CDR3 DNA: TGTGCCAGCAGCCTTCCGACAGGGGGGAGCACTGAAGCTTTCTTT. Translation: CASSLPTGGSTEAFF.

This sequence joins TRBV20-1 and TRBJ1-1, with D perhaps TRBD1 (5 bases). Trimming took 6 bases from V and 1 from J, leaving 9 bases between them. The CDR3 loop spans 12 amino acids. In germline, CDR1 is DFQATT, CDR2 SNEGSKA (reference sequence). DNA for the CDR3: TGCAGTGCCGAGAGGGGGAACACTGAAGCTTTCTTT. The encoded protein is CSAERGNTEAFF.

The DNA for the CDR3 is TGCGCCAGCGCCGGAGAACGAACGGGACACCTCGATTCCTACAATGAGCAGTTCTTC. Its protein product is CASAGERTGHLDSYNEQFF. The rearrangement joins TRBV5-1 to TRBJ2-1; TRBD1 might be the D (6 bases). The CDR3 is 19 residues long. Between the trimmed V and J ends, which lost 7 bases and 1 base, there was a span of 27 bases. CDR1 is SGHRS, CDR2 YFSETQ, per germline.

CDR3 nucleotide sequence: TGTGCCAGCAGTCCCCTCGGGTATGGCTACACCTTC. Protein product: CASSPLGYGYTF. The chain carries TRBV27 and TRBJ1-2; D uncertain. With 5 bases removed from V and 5 bases from J, the gap between germline ends came to 9 bases. Germline V lookup: CDR1 MNHEY, CDR2 SMNVEV (reference sequence). The CDR3 covers 12 residues.

The chain links TRBV5-6 to TRBJ2-7, with D perhaps matching TRBD2 (6 bases). The germline V gene encodes CDR1 SGHDT and CDR2 YYEEEE. V was clipped by 4 bases and J by 3 bases, with 14 bases between them. The CDR3 consists of 14 residues. The CDR3: CASSLRESIYEQYF. The CDR3 nucleotides are TGTGCCAGCAGCCTCCGGGAGAGTATCTACGAGCAGTACTTC.